The entry below gives a single T cell receptor beta chain sequence along with its context. This entry belongs to a study of shared clonotypes between healthy human individuals. Sequenced by immunoSEQ multiplex PCR; TCRdb stores in-frame clones only, minus some. The sample has 2 million to 2.5 million clones, 93% seen once. CDR3 length: 14 residues. The germline V gene has CDR1 KGHSH and CDR2 LQKENI. V lost 4 bases and J lost 0, with 9 bases in between. Source material: naive CD4+ T cells from PBMCs. Sample subset: CD45RA+ positively selected. V gene TRBV18 combines with J gene TRBJ2-5, with D possibly being TRBD2 (6 bases). This TCR derives from a man aged 18 to 29 in good health. Some clones in this sample may be carry-over from other donors' samples. The CDR3 loop reads CASSRSSDQETQYF. The DNA of the CDR3 is TGTGCCAGCTCACGCTCTAGCGACCAAGAGACCCAGTACTTC.